This T cell receptor (beta chain) was sequenced in a study of T cell repertoires in cytomegalovirus infection. Study in general: A matching HLA type, together with CMV infection, was signaled by public TCR beta signatures. The study's findings and limits: CMV-specific TCR beta clonotypes restricted by HLA-C were the ones dominating the ex vivo response.

V was pared by 0 bases and J by 4 bases, with 14 bases between. Germline assignment: CDR1 SGHNT and CDR2 YYREEE (reference sequence). CDR3 length equals 16 residues. For this clonotype: Its antigen is still unknown.

MiXCR, applied by TCRdb to the reads, yields one record per CDR3 protein. Of some 180,000 distinct CDR3 sequences in the sample, more than 9% were seen once. The TCR was taken from a human donor in good health (CMV status not recorded). Some clones in this sample may be carry-over from other donors' samples. V and J are TRBV5-4 and TRBJ1-3, with D possibly matching TRBD1 (6 bases). Sequencing was done on a sample of PBMCs. Here the CDR3 DNA reads TGTGCCAGCAGCTTGGAGACAGGACTGGTGGGAAACACCATATATTTT. Amino acid sequence: CASSLETGLVGNTIYF.